A selection of T cell receptor beta chains follows, all from one sample in a study of Graves' ophthalmopathy and Graves' hyperthyroidism. In TCRdb, the multiplex PCR reads were re-called with MiXCR into one record per CDR3 protein. The sample has about 370,000 distinct CDR3 sequences; about 15% are singletons. Material: peripheral blood. Receptors were obtained from an adult woman with stable Graves' hyperthyroidism. Each CDR3 is given with its conserved first and last residue. The D gene is left open where the match is weak. Size is omitted from some rows. Given values are once, few, many or a class for expanded clones.

j_call v_call d_call clone_size cdr3_aa cdr3_nt
TRBJ1-2 TRBV6-5 . . CASSYSGRGYGYTF TGTGCCAGCAGTTACTCGGGGAGGGGCTATGGCTACACCTTC
TRBJ1-5 TRBV3-1 TRBD1 . CASSQQGAHQPQHF TGTGCCAGCAGCCAACAGGGGGCCCATCAGCCCCAGCATTTT
TRBJ2-7 TRBV9 . many CASSVAVSTVEQYF TGTGCCAGCAGCGTAGCGGTTAGTACTGTCGAGCAGTACTTC
TRBJ2-4 TRBV7-8 TRBD2 . CASSLGLAAIAKNIKYF TGTGCCAGCAGCCTGGGACTAGCGGCCATAGCCAAAAACATTAAGTACTTC
TRBJ2-7 TRBV6-2/TRBV6-3 . . CASSKTTGRGYEQYF TGTGCCAGCAGTAAAACTACCGGGCGAGGCTACGAGCAGTACTTC
TRBJ2-7 TRBV30 TRBD1 many CAWSAGGAYEQYF TGTGCCTGGAGTGCAGGGGGCGCGTACGAGCAGTACTTC
TRBJ2-5 TRBV28 . many CASTPSVSWRRRQETQYF TGTGCCAGCACCCCTAGCGTATCCTGGCGACGCCGCCAAGAGACCCAGTACTTC
TRBJ1-5 TRBV2 TRBD1 many CASKYQGDYQPQHF TGTGCCAGCAAGTACCAGGGGGACTATCAGCCCCAGCATTTT
TRBJ2-4 TRBV12-3/TRBV12-4 . few CASSFFREAKNIQYF TGTGCCAGCAGTTTCTTTAGAGAAGCCAAAAACATTCAGTACTTC
TRBJ1-1 TRBV6-1 . once CASAPGGLYTEAFF TGTGCCAGCGCGCCGGGGGGATTGTACACTGAAGCTTTCTTT
TRBJ2-7 TRBV28 TRBD2 many CASRPGLAGENEQYF TGTGCCAGCAGACCGGGACTAGCGGGAGAAAACGAGCAGTACTTC
TRBJ1-1 TRBV29-1 TRBD1 . CGVEAPGTGRHTEAFF TGCGGCGTCGAAGCGCCGGGGACAGGGCGTCACACTGAAGCTTTCTTT
TRBJ2-6 TRBV2 TRBD1 many CASSEKRPGQVYSGANVLTF TGTGCCAGCAGTGAAAAAAGACCGGGACAGGTATACTCTGGGGCCAACGTCCTGACTTTC
TRBJ1-1 TRBV5-1 TRBD1 many CASSLGDRGLMNTEAFF TGCGCCAGCAGCTTGGGGGACAGGGGGCTGATGAACACTGAAGCTTTCTTT
TRBJ2-5 TRBV28 TRBD2 . CASSFGLAGGEEETQYF TGTGCCAGCAGTTTCGGGCTAGCGGGAGGGGAGGAAGAGACCCAGTACTTC
TRBJ2-7 TRBV11-2 TRBD2 many CASRRLAGQTSSYEQYF TGTGCCAGCAGAAGGCTAGCGGGGCAAACGAGCTCCTACGAGCAGTACTTC
TRBJ2-7 TRBV28 . many CASSTDSSSYEQYF TGTGCCAGCAGTACCGACAGTTCCTCCTACGAGCAGTACTTC
TRBJ1-5 TRBV4-3 . . CASSQDRDRGAYNQPQHF TGCGCCAGCAGCCAAGATCGGGACCGGGGGGCTTACAATCAGCCCCAGCATTTT
TRBJ2-7 TRBV11-2 . many CASSLDFSEQYF TGTGCCAGCAGCTTAGACTTCTCCGAGCAGTACTTC
TRBJ2-7 TRBV28 TRBD2 few CASRMTSGRTYEQYF TGTGCCAGCAGGATGACTAGCGGGAGAACCTACGAGCAGTACTTC
TRBJ2-7 TRBV29-1 . many CSVEQGQEYEQYF TGCAGCGTTGAGCAGGGGCAAGAGTACGAGCAGTACTTC
TRBJ2-7 TRBV6-2/TRBV6-3 . . CASSLRLSYEQYF TGTGCCAGCAGTCTTCGACTGAGCTACGAGCAGTACTTC
TRBJ2-5 TRBV20-1 TRBD2 many CSGLAASYQETQYF TGCAGCGGACTAGCGGCCTCTTACCAAGAGACCCAGTACTTC
TRBJ1-1 TRBV5-1 TRBD1 . CASSQTGTGWTEAFF TGCGCCAGCAGCCAGACCGGGACAGGGTGGACGGAAGCTTTCTTT
TRBJ2-7 TRBV7-2 . many CASSLLAHEQYF TGTGCCAGCAGCTTATTAGCCCACGAGCAGTACTTC
TRBJ2-5 TRBV4-3 TRBD1 few CASSYRTGQETQYF TGCGCCAGCAGCTATCGGACAGGTCAAGAGACCCAGTACTTC
TRBJ2-5 TRBV29-1 . many CSVEGTVQETQYF TGCAGCGTTGAAGGGACGGTCCAAGAGACCCAGTACTTC
TRBJ1-5 TRBV6-2/TRBV6-3 TRBD1 many CASSYGTGMNNQPQHF TGTGCCAGCAGTTACGGGACAGGGATGAATAATCAGCCCCAGCATTTT
TRBJ2-7 TRBV2 TRBD2 . CASRPTTSGGNEQYF TGTGCCAGCAGACCCACGACTAGCGGGGGCAACGAGCAGTACTTC
TRBJ2-7 TRBV4-1 . few CASSQDPSTYEQYF TGCGCCAGCAGCCAAGATCCGAGCACCTACGAGCAGTACTTC
TRBJ1-2 TRBV7-2 . . CASSLGFGRDYGYTF TGTGCCAGCAGCTTAGGGTTCGGCAGGGACTATGGCTACACCTTC
TRBJ2-5 TRBV11-2 TRBD1 many CATRQWRDRGQETQYF TGTGCCACCAGGCAATGGAGGGACAGGGGGCAAGAGACCCAGTACTTC
TRBJ2-6 TRBV7-2 . . CASSLPSLWANVLTF TGTGCCAGCAGCTTACCATCTCTCTGGGCCAACGTCCTGACTTTC
TRBJ1-2 TRBV28 TRBD1 . CASSKQGTGYGYTF TGTGCCAGCAGCAAACAGGGGACCGGCTATGGCTACACCTTC
TRBJ2-7 TRBV2 . few CASSLSLAGSYEQYF TGTGCCAGCAGTCTCTCGCTCGCCGGCTCCTACGAGCAGTACTTC
TRBJ1-2 TRBV28 TRBD1 . CASSSAGQGGYGYTF TGTGCCAGCAGTTCTGCGGGACAGGGGGGTTATGGCTACACCTTC